The 8 T cell receptor beta chains in this list originate from one sample, sequenced in a study of T-cell reconstitution after alpha-beta-depleted transplantation in children. TCRbeta library construction was performed incorporating unique molecular identifiers. TCRdb processed the PCR reads anew with MiXCR; each CDR3 protein has one entry. This sample has approximately 800,000 distinct CDR3 sequences; roughly 16% occur once, and the top ten carry roughly 5%. The specimen comprised PBMCs, mostly from graft donor cells, sampled 360 days after TCRalphabeta/CD19-depleted stem cell transplant. Receptor source: a male patient younger than 18 who had a stem cell transplant for acute lymphoblastic leukemia, so the T cells may come from the graft donor.

The chain links TRBV20-1 to TRBJ2-1; TRBD2 matches 8 bases. This CDR3 is 18 amino acids long. V dropped 6 bases and J dropped 4; count of bases not matched to a gene: 20. Germline V gene lookup returns CDR1 DFQATT and CDR2 SNEGSKA (reference sequence). The CDR3 loop reads CSAPFRLAGYDLYNEQFF. The CDR3, as DNA: TGCAGTGCCCCGTTCAGGCTAGCGGGTTACGACTTATACAATGAGCAGTTCTTC.

This clonotype was picked up a small number of times. The gene calls are TRBV11-2 and TRBJ2-7; 7 bases are a match to TRBD1. Germline V lookup: CDR1 SGHAT, CDR2 FQNNGV. The V gene end was trimmed by 5 bases and the J gene end by 4 bases; junction bases not matched to a gene: 11. The CDR3 totals 15 residues. In DNA form, the CDR3 reads TGTGCCAGCAGCGCATCGACAGGGAATCTGTACGAGCAGTACTTC. It translates to CASSASTGNLYEQYF.

The sample holds a few counts of this clonotype. The rearrangement joins TRBV7-2 to TRBJ2-1; 7 bases match TRBD1. Per the germline V gene, CDR1 is SGHTA and CDR2 is FQGNSA. J was trimmed by 1 base and V by 5 bases; bases with no gene match: 8. The CDR3 runs 16 residues. CDR3 sequence: CASSLSRGPSYNEQFF. CDR3 DNA sequence: TGTGCCAGCAGCCTTTCTAGGGGGCCTTCCTACAATGAGCAGTTCTTC.

This clonotype has a handful of counts. The chain combines TRBV5-1 with TRBJ1-1; D unresolved. V was trimmed by 0 bases and J by 1 base, leaving 10 bases between them. CDR3 length: 15 amino acids. The germline gives CDR1 SGHRS, CDR2 YFSETQ. This CDR3 reads CASSLVSPWNTEAFF. The CDR3 bases are TGCGCCAGCAGCTTGGTATCACCCTGGAACACTGAAGCTTTCTTT.

Only a few counts were recorded for this clonotype. The gene calls are TRBV29-1 and TRBJ2-7; D remains ambiguous. Germline loops: CDR1 SQVTM, CDR2 ANQGSEA. V lost 2 bases to trimming and J lost 5 bases, with 4 bases between them. The CDR3 has 10 amino acids. The CDR3 nucleotides are TGCAGCGTTGAATGGGACGAGCAGTACTTC. It translates to CSVEWDEQYF.

In its sample, this clonotype was seen a few times. The V call is TRBV7-3, the J call TRBJ2-3; tentatively, D is TRBD2 (6 bases). CDR3 length: 15 amino acids. The germline V gene encodes CDR1 SGHTA and CDR2 FQGTGA. The ends were cut back, 5 bases at V and 2 bases at J, with 14 bases in the middle. The DNA for the CDR3 is TGTGCCAGCAGCCGGGACGGGGGACCCACAGATACGCAGTATTTT. Translated: CASSRDGGPTDTQYF.

The V call is TRBV5-1, the J call TRBJ1-6, with 7 bases that match TRBD1. Germline trimming cut 4 bases from V and 5 bases from J; bases unmatched to any gene: 3. CDR1 is SGHRS and CDR2 is YFSETQ in the germline V gene. This CDR3 has 14 residues. CDR3 sequence reads: CASSAGQDNSPLHF. The CDR3 DNA reads as TGCGCCAGCAGCGCCGGACAGGATAATTCACCCCTCCACTTT. Complete variable domain (other parts from reference TRBV5-1 and TRBJ1-6): KAGVTQTPRYLIKTRGQQVTLSCSPISGHRSVSWYQQTPGQGLQFLFEYFSETQRNKGNFPGRFSGRQFSNSRSEMNVSTLELGDSALYLCASSAGQDNSPLHFGNGTRLTVT.

This clonotype appeared a few times. The chain links TRBV5-6 to TRBJ2-1, with D perhaps being TRBD1 or TRBD2 (6 bases each). This CDR3 has 16 amino acids. The V gene lost 4 bases and the J gene lost 6 bases, with 20 bases spanning the gap. The V gene's germline CDR1 is SGHDT and CDR2 YYEEEE. CDR3 DNA: TGTGCCAGCAGCGCCCCGGGGGCGGGGACTGGCAATGAGCAGTTCTTC. This gives the protein CASSAPGAGTGNEQFF.